This TCR beta chain was documented in a study of blood T cell repertoires in COVID-19. As for the study in general: Samples came from the United States, Italy and Spain, spanning acute and convalescent COVID-19.

Authors' methods: Amplification of reference gene primers provided the estimated nucleated cell counts. Assay: immunoSEQ multiplex PCR; the TCRdb copy retains only in-frame clones and omits some. The V and J calls and the clone size are those of that table, but D and trimming were determined from the DNA. The table records around 69,000 clones, roughly 85% of them present only once. Germline V gene sequence: CDR1 SEHNR, CDR2 FQNEAQ (reference sequence). This CDR3 contains 15 residues. V lost 3 bases to trimming and J lost 4 bases; unmatched junction nucleotides: 5. The clonotype originates from a man aged 50 or older with acute or convalescent COVID-19. V gene TRBV7-9 combines with J gene TRBJ1-2; 10 nucleotides agree with TRBD1. The source material was peripheral blood. Here the CDR3 reads CASSFGTGDGYGYTF. CDR3 bases: TGTGCCAGCAGCTTCGGGACAGGGGACGGCTATGGCTACACCTTC.